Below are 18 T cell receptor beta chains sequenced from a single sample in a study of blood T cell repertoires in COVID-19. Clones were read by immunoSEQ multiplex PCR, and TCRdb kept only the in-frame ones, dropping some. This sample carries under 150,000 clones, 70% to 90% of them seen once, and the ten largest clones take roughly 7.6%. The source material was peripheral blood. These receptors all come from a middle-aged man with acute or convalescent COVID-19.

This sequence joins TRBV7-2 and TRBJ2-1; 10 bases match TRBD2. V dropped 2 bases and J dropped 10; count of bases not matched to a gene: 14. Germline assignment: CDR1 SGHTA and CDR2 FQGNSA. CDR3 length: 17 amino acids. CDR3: CASSLLSGRVPSPEQFF. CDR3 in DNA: TGTGCCAGCAGCTTATTGAGCGGGAGGGTTCCCTCTCCCGAGCAGTTCTTC.

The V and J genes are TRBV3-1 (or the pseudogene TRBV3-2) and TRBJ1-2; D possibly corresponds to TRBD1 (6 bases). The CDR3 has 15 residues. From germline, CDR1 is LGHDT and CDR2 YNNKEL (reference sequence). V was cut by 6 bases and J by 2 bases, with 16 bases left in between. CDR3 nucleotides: TGTGCCAGCAGTCATTTGACAGGCAAAAACTATGGCTACACCTTC. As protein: CASSHLTGKNYGYTF.

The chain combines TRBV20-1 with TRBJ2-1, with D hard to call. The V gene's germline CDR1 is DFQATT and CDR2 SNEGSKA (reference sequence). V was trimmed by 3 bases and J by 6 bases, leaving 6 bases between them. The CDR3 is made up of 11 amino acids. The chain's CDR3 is CSASNGNEQFF. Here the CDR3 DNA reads TGCAGTGCTAGTAACGGCAATGAGCAGTTCTTC.

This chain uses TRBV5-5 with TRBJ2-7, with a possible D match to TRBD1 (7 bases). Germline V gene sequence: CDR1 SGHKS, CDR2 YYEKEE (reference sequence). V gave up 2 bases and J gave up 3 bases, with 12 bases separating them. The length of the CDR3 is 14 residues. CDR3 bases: TGTGCCAGCAGCTTCGGGCAGGGGGGCTACGAGCAGTACTTC. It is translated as CASSFGQGGYEQYF. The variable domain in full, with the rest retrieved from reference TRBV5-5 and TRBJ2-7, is DAGVTQSPTHLIKTRGQQVTLRCSPISGHKSVSWYQQVLGQGPQFIFQYYEKEERGRGNFPDRFSARQFPNYSSELNVNALLLGDSALYLCASSFGQGGYEQYFGPGTRLTVT.

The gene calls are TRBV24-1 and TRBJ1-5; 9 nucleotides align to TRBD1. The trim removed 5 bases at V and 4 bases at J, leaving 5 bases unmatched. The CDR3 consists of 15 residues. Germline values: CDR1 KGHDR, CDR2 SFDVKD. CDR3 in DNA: TGTGCCACCAGTGGTACAGGACAGGGGAATCAGCCCCAGCATTTT. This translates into CATSGTGQGNQPQHF.

CDR3 bases: TGTGCCAGCAGTTACCGATCAGGCGGGGAGCAGTTCTTC. Amino acids: CASSYRSGGEQFF. V is TRBV6-6 and J is TRBJ2-1, with a weak D call TRBD2 (5 bases). V gave up 2 bases and J gave up 10 bases, with 12 bases separating them. The CDR3 is 13 amino acids. Germline values: CDR1 MNHNY, CDR2 SVGAGI (reference sequence).

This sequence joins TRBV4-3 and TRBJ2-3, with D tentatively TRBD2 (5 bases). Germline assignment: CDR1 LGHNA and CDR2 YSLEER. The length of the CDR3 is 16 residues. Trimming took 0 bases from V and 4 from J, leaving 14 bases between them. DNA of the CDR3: TGCGCCAGCAGCCAAGATCGTGGGAGTGGCGCAGATACGCAGTATTTT. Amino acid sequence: CASSQDRGSGADTQYF.

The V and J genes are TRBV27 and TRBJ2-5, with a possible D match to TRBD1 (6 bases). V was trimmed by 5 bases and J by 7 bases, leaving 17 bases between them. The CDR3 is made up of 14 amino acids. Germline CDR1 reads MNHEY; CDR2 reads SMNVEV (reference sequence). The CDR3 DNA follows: TGTGCCAGCAGTCTTCGAAGGGACAAGGGGACCCAGTACTTC. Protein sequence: CASSLRRDKGTQYF.

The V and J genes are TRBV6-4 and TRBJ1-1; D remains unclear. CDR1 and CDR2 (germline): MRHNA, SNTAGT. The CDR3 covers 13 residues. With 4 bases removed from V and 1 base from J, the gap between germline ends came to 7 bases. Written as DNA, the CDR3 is TGTGCCAGCAGTGCCCTCTGGAACACTGAAGCTTTCTTT. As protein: CASSALWNTEAFF.

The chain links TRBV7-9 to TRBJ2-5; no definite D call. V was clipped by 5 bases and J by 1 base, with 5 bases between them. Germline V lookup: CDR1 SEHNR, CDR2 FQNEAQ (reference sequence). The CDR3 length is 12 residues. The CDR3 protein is CASSPIQETQYF. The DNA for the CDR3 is TGTGCCAGCAGCCCTATCCAAGAGACCCAGTACTTC.

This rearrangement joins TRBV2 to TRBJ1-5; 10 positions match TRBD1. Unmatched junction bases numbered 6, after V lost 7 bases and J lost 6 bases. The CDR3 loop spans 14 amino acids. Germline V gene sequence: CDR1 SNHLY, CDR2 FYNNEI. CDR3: CASMVGQGSQPQHF. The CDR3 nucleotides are TGTGCCAGCATGGTGGGACAGGGGAGTCAGCCCCAGCATTTT. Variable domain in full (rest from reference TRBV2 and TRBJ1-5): EPEVTQTPSHQVTQMGQEVILRCVPISNHLYFYWYRQILGQKVEFLVSFYNNEISEKSEIFDDQFSVERPDGSNFTLKIRSTKLEDSAMYFCASMVGQGSQPQHFGDGTRLSIL.

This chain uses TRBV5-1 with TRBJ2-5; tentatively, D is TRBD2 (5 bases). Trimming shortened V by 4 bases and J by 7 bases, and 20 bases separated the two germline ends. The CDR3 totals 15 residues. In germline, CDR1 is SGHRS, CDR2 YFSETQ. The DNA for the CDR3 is TGCGCCAGCAGCCTGAGGGCAGAGCGACAACGGACCCAGTACTTC. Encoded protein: CASSLRAERQRTQYF. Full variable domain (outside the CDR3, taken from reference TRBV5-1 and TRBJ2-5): KAGVTQTPRYLIKTRGQQVTLSCSPISGHRSVSWYQQTPGQGLQFLFEYFSETQRNKGNFPGRFSGRQFSNSRSEMNVSTLELGDSALYLCASSLRAERQRTQYFGPGTRLLVL.

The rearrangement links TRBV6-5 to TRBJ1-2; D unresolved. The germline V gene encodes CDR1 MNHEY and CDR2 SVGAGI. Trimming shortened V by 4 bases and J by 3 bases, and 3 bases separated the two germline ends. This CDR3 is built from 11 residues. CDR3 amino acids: CASSSYYGYTF. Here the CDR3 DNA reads TGTGCCAGCAGTTCGTACTATGGCTACACCTTC.

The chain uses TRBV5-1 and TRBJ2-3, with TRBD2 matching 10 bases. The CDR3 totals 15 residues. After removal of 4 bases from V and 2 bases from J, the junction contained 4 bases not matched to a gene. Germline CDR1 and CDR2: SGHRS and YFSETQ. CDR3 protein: CASSITSGTTDTQYF. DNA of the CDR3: TGCGCCAGCAGCATCACTAGCGGGACCACAGATACGCAGTATTTT.

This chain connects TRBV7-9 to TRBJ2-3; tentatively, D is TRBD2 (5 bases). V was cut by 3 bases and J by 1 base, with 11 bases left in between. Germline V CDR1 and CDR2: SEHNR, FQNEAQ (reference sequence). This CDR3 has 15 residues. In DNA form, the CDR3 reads TGTGCCAGCAGCTTGTGGGAGTCGGGCACAGATACGCAGTATTTT. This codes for CASSLWESGTDTQYF.

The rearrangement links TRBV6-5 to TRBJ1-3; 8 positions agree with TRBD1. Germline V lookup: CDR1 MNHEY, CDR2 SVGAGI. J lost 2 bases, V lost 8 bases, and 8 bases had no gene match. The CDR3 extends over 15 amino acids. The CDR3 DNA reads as TGTGCCAGCGGACTTACAGGGGGACCTGGAAACACCATATATTTT. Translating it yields CASGLTGGPGNTIYF.

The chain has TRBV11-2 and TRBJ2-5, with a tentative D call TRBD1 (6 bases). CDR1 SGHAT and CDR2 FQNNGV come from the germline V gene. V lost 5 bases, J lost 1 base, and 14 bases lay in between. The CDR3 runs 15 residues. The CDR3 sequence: CASSLGQSFQETQYF. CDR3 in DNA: TGTGCCAGCAGCCTCGGACAGTCTTTCCAAGAGACCCAGTACTTC.

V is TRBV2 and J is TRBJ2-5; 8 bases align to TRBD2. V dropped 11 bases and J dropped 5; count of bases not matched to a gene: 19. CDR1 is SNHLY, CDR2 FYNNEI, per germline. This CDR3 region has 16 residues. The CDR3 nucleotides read TGTGCCTGCCTGGGGGCTAGCGGGCCGCCAGAGGAGACCCAGTACTTC. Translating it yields CACLGASGPPEETQYF.